This entry lists 20 T cell receptor beta chains sequenced from one sample in a study of human T cells and chemical hapten exposure. Time point in this sample: patch test 3, about 24 weeks after DPC sensitization. Treatment meaning: therapeutic diphenylcyclopropenone sensitization with weekly scalp DPC. TCRdb redid the calling of the RACE reads with MiXCR, one entry per CDR3 protein. The data hold 100,000 to 150,000 distinct CDR3 sequences, with over 9% observed a single time. The source material was whole blood, sampled in connection with sensitization to the hapten diphenylcyclopropenone (DPC). All receptors derive from a woman aged 50 to 60 with alopecia areata. Some clones in this sample may be carry-over from other donors' samples.

This clonotype was seen a handful of times. The chain joins TRBV28 to TRBJ2-1; a possible D gene is TRBD2 (5 bases). Germline V lookup: CDR1 MDHEN, CDR2 SYDVKM. The CDR3 is 15 amino acids. The V end lost 6 bases, the J end lost 3 bases, and 15 bases lay between the germline ends. In DNA form, the CDR3 reads TGTGCCAGCAGGCGGGCTAGCAGTCTCTACAATGAGCAGTTCTTC. It encodes CASRRASSLYNEQFF.

Ten or more counts support this clonotype. The chain carries TRBV20-1 and TRBJ2-7; D is perhaps TRBD2 (6 bases). Germline V gives CDR1 DFQATT, CDR2 SNEGSKA (reference sequence). This CDR3 comprises 16 residues. V was pared by 0 bases and J by 0 bases, with 15 bases between. The CDR3 sequence is CSARDPLGGVSYEQYF. DNA for the CDR3: TGCAGTGCTAGAGACCCCTTGGGAGGAGTCTCCTACGAGCAGTACTTC.

The V call is TRBV4-2, the J call TRBJ1-2; D call uncertain. CDR1 is LGHNA and CDR2 is YNFKEQ in the germline V gene. CDR3 length: 14 residues. Deletions cut 1 base from V and 4 bases from J, with 10 bases between. CDR3 protein: CASSQGMGGYGYTF. The CDR3 DNA reads TGTGCCAGCAGCCAAGGCATGGGAGGCTATGGCTACACCTTC.

Only a few counts were recorded for this clonotype. V is TRBV28 and J is TRBJ1-2; TRBD1 might be the D (5 bases). The CDR3 has 13 amino acids. Trimming stripped 5 bases from V and 8 bases from J, with 15 bases between. Germline V gene data show CDR1 as MDHEN and CDR2 as SYDVKM. The CDR3: CASSLGHGRGYTF. The DNA of the CDR3 is TGTGCCAGCAGTCTCGGACACGGCCGGGGCTACACCTTC.

The chain couples TRBV5-1 to TRBJ2-1; 8 nucleotides line up with TRBD1. Looked up from germline, CDR1 is SGHRS and CDR2 is YFSETQ. The trim removed 1 base at V and 8 bases at J, leaving 8 bases unmatched. The CDR3 has 15 amino acids. CDR3 protein: CASSLSTGGYDEQFF. CDR3 in DNA: TGCGCCAGCAGCTTGAGCACAGGGGGATACGATGAGCAGTTCTTC.

The rearrangement joins TRBV5-4 to TRBJ1-2, with TRBD1 matching over 10 bases. The J segment lost 2 bases and the V segment lost 0 bases, leaving 10 bases of the junction unmatched. Germline V gene lookup returns CDR1 SGHNT and CDR2 YYREEE (reference sequence). The CDR3 runs 18 residues. The CDR3: CASSLAGTGVNRNYGYTF. The CDR3 nucleotides read TGTGCCAGCAGCTTGGCCGGGACAGGGGTTAATCGGAACTATGGCTACACCTTC.

This clonotype was observed a handful of times. The chain recombines TRBV5-1 with TRBJ2-1; D tentatively fits TRBD1 or TRBD2 (5 bases each). The ends were cut back, 4 bases at V and 6 bases at J, with 14 bases in the middle. Germline values: CDR1 SGHRS, CDR2 YFSETQ. The CDR3 has 14 residues. The CDR3 DNA follows: TGCGCCAGCAGCCGCGCGTGGGGGTTCAATGAGCAGTTCTTC. It is translated as CASSRAWGFNEQFF.

The rearrangement links TRBV29-1 to TRBJ1-2; 7 bases are a match to TRBD1. Germline CDR1 SQVTM, CDR2 ANQGSEA. V was clipped by 6 bases and J by 4 bases; unmatched bases: 2. The CDR3 is made up of 11 amino acids. The CDR3 DNA follows: TGCAGCGTGGGACAGTCCTATGGCTACACCTTC. As protein: CSVGQSYGYTF.

This clonotype was seen only a few times. V is TRBV18 and J is TRBJ2-4; 8 bases are shared with TRBD1. V was clipped by 3 bases and J by 8 bases; unmatched bases: 6. Germline loops: CDR1 KGHSH, CDR2 LQKENI. This CDR3 has 14 amino acids. For the CDR3, the DNA is TGTGCCAGCTCACCGACGACAGGGGTAGACATTCAGTACTTC. Protein: CASSPTTGVDIQYF.

V and J are TRBV18 and TRBJ2-5; D is unclear. CDR3 length: 11 residues. CDR1 and CDR2 from the germline V gene are KGHSH and LQKENI. V was trimmed by 2 bases and J by 5 bases, leaving 3 bases between them. The CDR3 DNA follows: TGTGCCAGCTCACCAGGCGAGACCCAGTACTTC. This encodes CASSPGETQYF. Supplemented by reference TRBV18 and TRBJ2-5, the full variable domain reads NAGVMQNPRHLVRRRGQEARLRCSPMKGHSHVYWYRQLPEEGLKFMVYLQKENIIDESGMPKERFSAEFPKEGPSILRIQQVVRGDSAAYFCASSPGETQYFGPGTRLLVL.

This clonotype appeared many times. This rearrangement joins TRBV27 to TRBJ1-1, with TRBD1 matching over 9 bases. CDR3 length: 14 amino acids. Trimming at V came to 5 bases and at J to 5 bases, leaving 6 bases not matched to a gene. From germline, CDR1 is MNHEY and CDR2 SMNVEV (reference sequence). The CDR3 spells CASSPGQGWTEAFF. Written as DNA, the CDR3 is TGTGCCAGCAGTCCGGGACAGGGATGGACTGAAGCTTTCTTT.

This rearrangement joins TRBV3-1 to TRBJ1-2; no clear D. Between the trimmed V and J ends, which lost 3 bases and 0 bases, there was a span of 11 bases. This CDR3 has 15 residues. CDR1 and CDR2 from the germline V gene are LGHDT and YNNKEL (reference sequence). The CDR3 nucleotides are TGTGCCAGCAGCCACTTGGCCGTAGCTAACTATGGCTACACCTTC. Translated, it gives CASSHLAVANYGYTF.

This clonotype was observed at least ten times. The genes are TRBV11-2 and TRBJ2-1; D could derive from TRBD1 or TRBD2 (7 bases each). CDR1 is SGHAT, CDR2 FQNNGV, per germline. The CDR3 has 14 residues. V was pared by 0 bases and J by 9 bases, with 12 bases between. The CDR3, as DNA: TGTGCCAGCAGCTTAGATCCAGGGGGGGGTGAGCAGTTCTTC. Translation gives CASSLDPGGGEQFF.

There are many counts of this clonotype. This chain joins TRBV14 and TRBJ2-3, with D perhaps given as TRBD1 or TRBD2 (5 bases each). Germline V gene data show CDR1 as SGHDN and CDR2 as FVKESK. The CDR3 runs to 16 residues. The V end was cut by 0 bases, the J end by 2 bases, with 12 bases between. The CDR3 loop reads CASSQDHGAPTDTQYF. In nucleotides, the CDR3 is TGTGCCAGCAGCCAAGATCACGGGGCGCCCACAGATACGCAGTATTTT.

The genes are TRBV28 and TRBJ1-2; D is undetermined. CDR3 size: 12 residues. CDR1 and CDR2 (germline): MDHEN, SYDVKM. Trimming took 6 bases from V and 7 from J, leaving 12 bases between them. The CDR3 DNA is TGTGCCAGCAGACTACCTCACACTGGCTACACCTTC. Its protein product is CASRLPHTGYTF.

This clonotype was seen only a few times. This chain connects TRBV27 to TRBJ1-1; no reliable D call. Trimming stripped 5 bases from V and 5 bases from J, with 12 bases between. Germline V CDR1 and CDR2: MNHEY, SMNVEV (reference sequence). This CDR3 has 13 residues. In nucleotides, the CDR3 is TGTGCCAGCAGTCATACATGGGAGACTGAAGCTTTCTTT. Translated, it gives CASSHTWETEAFF.

This chain links TRBV7-6 with TRBJ2-1, with TRBD2 matching over 12 bases. The V gene end was trimmed by 4 bases and the J gene end by 5 bases; junction bases not matched to a gene: 6. The CDR3 is 16 residues long. CDR1 and CDR2 (germline): SGHVS, FNYEAQ. The CDR3 nucleotides read TGTGCCAGCAGCTCTCCCGGACTAGCGGGGAACAATGAGCAGTTCTTC. It translates to CASSSPGLAGNNEQFF.

Ten or more counts support this clonotype. The V call is TRBV9, the J call TRBJ2-7, with 12 positions matching TRBD1. Germline V gene lookup returns CDR1 SGDLS and CDR2 YYNGEE. V shed 4 bases, J shed 4 bases, and the junction held 6 bases outside the gene matches. The CDR3 sequence is 15 residues long. CDR3 nucleotide sequence: TGTGCCAGCAGCCCGGAGGGACAGGGGGCTTACGAGCAGTACTTC. Translating it yields CASSPEGQGAYEQYF.

This chain connects TRBV5-1 to TRBJ2-7; TRBD2 matches 13 bases. Germline trimming cut 2 bases from V and 3 bases from J; bases unmatched to any gene: 2. Germline lookup yields CDR1 SGHRS and CDR2 YFSETQ. This CDR3 has 15 amino acids. The CDR3 is CASSFGLAGDYEQYF. In nucleotides, the CDR3 is TGCGCCAGCAGCTTTGGACTAGCGGGGGACTACGAGCAGTACTTC. Using reference TRBV5-1 and TRBJ2-7 for the parts outside the CDR3, the full variable domain is KAGVTQTPRYLIKTRGQQVTLSCSPISGHRSVSWYQQTPGQGLQFLFEYFSETQRNKGNFPGRFSGRQFSNSRSEMNVSTLELGDSALYLCASSFGLAGDYEQYFGPGTRLTVT.

This clonotype was observed a handful of times. The V gene is TRBV9, the J gene TRBJ2-5; 8 bases align to TRBD2. CDR3 length: 15 amino acids. The V segment lost 0 bases and the J segment 3 bases; nucleotides outside the gene matches: 4. The germline CDR1 and CDR2 sequences are SGDLS and YYNGEE. Here the CDR3 DNA reads TGTGCCAGCAGCGTAGGCGGGGGGTCCGAAGAGACCCAGTACTTC. As protein: CASSVGGGSEETQYF.